This T cell receptor (beta chain) was sequenced for a study of T-cell reconstitution after alpha-beta-depleted transplantation in children. Unique molecular identifiers were built into the TCRbeta library. In TCRdb, the PCR reads were re-called with MiXCR into one record per CDR3 protein. The sample holds roughly 120,000 distinct CDR3 sequences, 10% seen once. In its sample, this clonotype was seen many times. The clonotype originates from a boy aged 2 to 10 with acute lymphoblastic leukemia, due to receive a stem cell transplant. The sample was PBMCs, taken before TCRalphabeta/CD19-depleted stem cell transplant.

CDR3 nucleotide sequence: TGTGCCAGCAGCCCCAAGCGGACAGCAACCGACAATGAGCAGTTCTTC. Translated: CASSPKRTATDNEQFF. The chain combines TRBV7-9 with TRBJ2-1; possibly TRBD1 for D (6 bases). CDR1 SEHNR and CDR2 FQNEAQ come from the germline V gene (reference sequence). The CDR3 contains 16 residues. Trimming stripped 5 bases from V and 5 bases from J, with 19 bases between. The full variable domain, in which reference TRBV7-9 and TRBJ2-1 provide the parts outside the CDR3, is DTGVSQNPRHKITKRGQNVTFRCDPISEHNRLYWYRQTLGQGPEFLTYFQNEAQLEKSRLLSDRFSAERPKGSFSTLEIQRTEQGDSAMYLCASSPKRTATDNEQFFGPGTRLTVL.